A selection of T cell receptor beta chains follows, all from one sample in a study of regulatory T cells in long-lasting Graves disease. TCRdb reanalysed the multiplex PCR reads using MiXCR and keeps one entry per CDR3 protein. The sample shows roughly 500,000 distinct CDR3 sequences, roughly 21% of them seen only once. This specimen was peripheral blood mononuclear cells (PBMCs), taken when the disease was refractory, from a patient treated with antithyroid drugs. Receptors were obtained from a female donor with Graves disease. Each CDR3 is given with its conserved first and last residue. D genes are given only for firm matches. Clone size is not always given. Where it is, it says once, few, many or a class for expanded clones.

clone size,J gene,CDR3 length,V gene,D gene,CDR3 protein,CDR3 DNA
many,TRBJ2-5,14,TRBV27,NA,CATPDSRRGETQYF,TGTGCCACCCCTGACTCCCGGAGAGGGGAGACCCAGTACTTC
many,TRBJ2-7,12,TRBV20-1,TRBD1,CSGRQGVNEQYF,TGCAGTGGGAGACAGGGGGTAAACGAGCAGTACTTC
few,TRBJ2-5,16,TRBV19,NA,CASSIFRDRNQETQYF,TGTGCCAGTAGTATCTTCCGCGACAGGAACCAAGAGACCCAGTACTTC
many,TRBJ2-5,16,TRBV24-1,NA,CATSDPSDTGQETQYF,TGTGCCACCAGTGACCCCTCGGATACGGGGCAAGAGACCCAGTACTTC
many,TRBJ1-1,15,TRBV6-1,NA,CASSRRRLKGPEAFF,TGTGCCAGCAGCCGCCGCCGCTTGAAGGGACCTGAAGCTTTCTTT
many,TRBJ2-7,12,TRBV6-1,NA,CASRERPDEQYF,TGTGCCAGCAGGGAGAGGCCCGACGAGCAGTACTTC
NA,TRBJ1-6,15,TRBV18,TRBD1,CASSPSGTGNSPLHF,TGTGCCAGCTCACCATCGGGGACAGGAAATTCACCCCTCCACTTT
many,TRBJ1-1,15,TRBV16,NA,CASSQSGGMNTEAFF,TGTGCCAGCAGCCAATCGGGGGGGATGAACACTGAAGCTTTCTTT
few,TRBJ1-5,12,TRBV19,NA,CASKAAYQPQHF,TGTGCCAGTAAGGCAGCGTACCAGCCCCAGCATTTT
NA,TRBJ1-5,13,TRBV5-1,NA,CASSLGLHQPQHF,TGCGCCAGCAGCTTGGGCCTCCATCAGCCCCAGCATTTT
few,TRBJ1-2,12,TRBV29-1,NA,CSVIGEGYGYTF,TGCAGCGTAATAGGAGAAGGGTATGGCTACACCTTC
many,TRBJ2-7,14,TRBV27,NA,CASSPRAFSYEQYF,TGTGCCAGCAGTCCCCGGGCCTTCTCCTACGAGCAGTACTTC
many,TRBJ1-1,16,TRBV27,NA,CASSFQSTTQYTEAFF,TGTGCCAGCAGTTTCCAGTCCACAACCCAGTACACTGAAGCTTTCTTT
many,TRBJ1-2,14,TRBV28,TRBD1,CASSPGQGRPGYTF,TGTGCCAGCAGTCCCGGACAGGGGAGGCCCGGCTACACCTTC
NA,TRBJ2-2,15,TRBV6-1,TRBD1,CASTPGTVDGGELFF,TGTGCCAGCACCCCCGGGACAGTGGATGGGGGGGAGCTGTTTTTT
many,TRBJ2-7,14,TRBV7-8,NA,CASSSRQVFYEQYF,TGTGCCAGCAGCTCTCGACAGGTGTTCTACGAGCAGTACTTC
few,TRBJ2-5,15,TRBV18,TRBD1,CASSSRQGRGETQYF,TGTGCCAGCTCATCACGACAGGGCCGTGGAGAGACCCAGTACTTC
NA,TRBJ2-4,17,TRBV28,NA,CASSLSFSGLAKNIQYF,TGTGCCAGCAGTTTATCTTTTAGCGGTTTAGCCAAAAACATTCAGTACTTC
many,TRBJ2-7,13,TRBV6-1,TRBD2,CASRNSGTYEQYF,TGTGCCAGCAGGAATAGCGGGACCTACGAGCAGTACTTC
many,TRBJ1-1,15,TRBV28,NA,CASSPRLGGNTEAFF,TGTGCCAGCAGCCCGAGATTGGGTGGGAACACTGAAGCTTTCTTT
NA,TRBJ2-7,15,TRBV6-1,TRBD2,CASRKLAGVNHEQYF,TGTGCCAGCAGAAAACTAGCGGGAGTAAACCACGAGCAGTACTTC
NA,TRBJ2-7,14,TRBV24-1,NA,CATSARYGRSEQYF,TGTGCCACCAGTGCGAGGTACGGAAGAAGCGAGCAGTACTTC
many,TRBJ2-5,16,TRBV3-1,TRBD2,CASSLNRAGERETQYF,TGTGCCAGCAGCCTCAACCGCGCGGGGGAGCGGGAGACCCAGTACTTC
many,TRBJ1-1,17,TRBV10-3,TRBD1,CAISDQGQVYMNTEAFF,TGTGCCATCAGTGACCAGGGACAGGTATACATGAACACTGAAGCTTTCTTT
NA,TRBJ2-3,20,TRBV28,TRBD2,CASSFVGRIGLAGGTDTQYF,TGTGCCAGCAGTTTCGTTGGACGAATAGGACTAGCGGGGGGCACAGATACGCAGTATTTT
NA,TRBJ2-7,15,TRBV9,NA,CASSGIAGPSYEQYF,TGTGCCAGCAGCGGTATCGCAGGGCCCTCCTACGAGCAGTACTTC
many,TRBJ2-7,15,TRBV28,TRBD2,CASTLSAGGVYEQYF,TGTGCCAGCACCCTCTCAGCGGGGGGGGTTTACGAGCAGTACTTC